This entry describes one T cell receptor beta chain. This entry is derived from a study of cytomegalovirus exposure and HLA in healthy donors. Looked up from germline, CDR1 is SGHVS and CDR2 is FQNEAQ. This CDR3 has 18 residues. V lost 0 bases, J lost 0 bases, and 15 bases lay in between. The PCR was carried out with 60 Vbeta primers and 13 Jbeta primers. Profiled with immunoSEQ multiplex PCR; TCRdb holds only in-frame clones, not every one. The sample lists about 110,000 clones; more than 80% were seen once. The sample comprised PBMCs. The V call is TRBV7-8, the J call TRBJ1-3; D is possibly TRBD1 (6 bases). The TCR was taken from a man younger than 30 in good health and CMV-seronegative. CDR3 nucleotides: TGTGCCAGCAGCTTAGCGAGGGCGGGGGCGAGCTCTGGAAACACCATATATTTT. It is translated as CASSLARAGASSGNTIYF.